This entry lists 9 T cell receptor beta chains sequenced from one sample in a study of blood T cell repertoires in COVID-19. The protocol was immunoSEQ multiplex PCR, while the TCRdb copy is restricted to in-frame clones and leaves out a portion. This table has approximately 26,000 clones, 80% to 90% appearing once. Sample: peripheral blood. The receptor set was obtained from a human donor with acute or convalescent COVID-19. The donor label of this sample is uncertain.

This clone was found once. The rearrangement uses TRBV4-1 and TRBJ2-1; D is possibly TRBD2 (6 bases). The germline V and J ends were trimmed by 2 bases and 9 bases, with 17 bases remaining between them. The CDR3 runs to 15 residues. CDR1 is MGHRA and CDR2 is YSYEKL in the germline V gene. CDR3 in DNA: TGCGCCAGCAGCCAATTTCCGACTAGAGGTACTGAGCAGTTCTTC. Its translation is CASSQFPTRGTEQFF.

The chain employs TRBV2 and TRBJ2-3; 7 bases fit TRBD2. Germline assignment: CDR1 SNHLY and CDR2 FYNNEI. Losses at the gene ends were 6 bases for V and 6 bases for J; bases not matched to a gene: 9. This CDR3 has 14 amino acids. The DNA for the CDR3 is TGTGCCAGCAGGGCCAGGACTAGTTTGGATACGCAGTATTTT. It is translated as CASRARTSLDTQYF.

The gene calls are TRBV7-2 and TRBJ1-3, with D possibly TRBD1 on 5 matching bases. The germline V gene encodes CDR1 SGHTA and CDR2 FQGNSA. This CDR3 has 16 residues. V dropped 1 base and J dropped 2 bases, with 12 bases sitting between them. The CDR3: CASSLGPLGPGNTIYF. Written as DNA, the CDR3 is TGTGCCAGCAGCTTAGGACCCCTGGGGCCTGGAAACACCATATATTTT.

The chain recombines TRBV28 with TRBJ1-1; D is undetermined. The germline V gene has CDR1 MDHEN and CDR2 SYDVKM. The V end lost 6 bases, the J end lost 3 bases, and 5 bases lay between the germline ends. CDR3 length: 11 residues. The DNA for the CDR3 is TGTGCCAGCAGGAGATACACTGAAGCTTTCTTT. It encodes CASRRYTEAFF.

This chain joins TRBV21-1 and TRBJ1-3; the table gives TRBD1 as D, unverified against the DNA. TRBV21-1 represents a pseudogene. The CDR3 runs 15 residues. The CDR3 spells CASLRGQGPGNTIYF. The CDR3 DNA is TGTGCCAGCCTAAGGGGACAGGGGCCCGGAAACACCATATATTTT.

V is TRBV5-4 and J is TRBJ2-3, with 12 bases matching TRBD1. In germline, CDR1 is SGHNT, CDR2 YYREEE (reference sequence). The CDR3 contains 16 residues. V shed 4 bases, J shed 5 bases, and the junction held 8 bases outside the gene matches. CDR3 nucleotide sequence: TGTGCCAGCAGCCACAAGGGACAGGGGGCTGGAGATACGCAGTATTTT. This sequence encodes CASSHKGQGAGDTQYF.

This sequence joins TRBV7-8 and TRBJ2-1; 9 positions match TRBD1. V dropped 6 bases and J dropped 9; count of bases not matched to a gene: 12. CDR3 length: 15 amino acids. Germline V lookup: CDR1 SGHVS, CDR2 FQNEAQ. The chain's CDR3 is CASRPGQGFYSEQFF. The CDR3 DNA follows: TGTGCCAGCAGGCCGGGACAGGGTTTCTATAGTGAGCAGTTCTTC.

V usage is TRBV28 and J usage is TRBJ1-5, with D perhaps matching TRBD1 (6 bases). Trimming took off 5 bases at V and 0 bases at J, with 14 bases between the two ends. Germline assignment: CDR1 MDHEN and CDR2 SYDVKM. The CDR3 totals 16 residues. Here the CDR3 DNA reads TGTGCCAGCAGTATTGGGGGCTGGCGTAGCAATCAGCCCCAGCATTTT. This gives the protein CASSIGGWRSNQPQHF.

The V call is TRBV5-1, the J call TRBJ1-6; a possible D gene is TRBD1 (5 bases). CDR1 and CDR2 from the germline V gene are SGHRS and YFSETQ. V dropped 0 bases and J dropped 7 bases, with 14 bases sitting between them. The CDR3 consists of 16 residues. The CDR3 loop reads CASSLAGSGWNSPLHF. As DNA, the CDR3 is TGCGCCAGCAGCTTGGCCGGGTCAGGGTGGAATTCACCCCTCCACTTT.